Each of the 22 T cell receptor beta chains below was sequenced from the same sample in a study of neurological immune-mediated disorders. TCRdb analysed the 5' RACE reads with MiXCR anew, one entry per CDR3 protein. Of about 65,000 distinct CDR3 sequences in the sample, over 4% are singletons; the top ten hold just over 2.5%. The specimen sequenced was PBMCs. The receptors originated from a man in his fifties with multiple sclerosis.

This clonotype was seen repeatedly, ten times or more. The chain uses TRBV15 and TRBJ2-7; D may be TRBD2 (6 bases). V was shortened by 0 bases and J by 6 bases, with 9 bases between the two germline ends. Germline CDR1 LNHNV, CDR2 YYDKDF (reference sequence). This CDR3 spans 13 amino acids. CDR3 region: CATSRDPGGEQYF. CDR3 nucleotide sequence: TGTGCCACCAGCAGAGATCCCGGGGGCGAGCAGTACTTC.

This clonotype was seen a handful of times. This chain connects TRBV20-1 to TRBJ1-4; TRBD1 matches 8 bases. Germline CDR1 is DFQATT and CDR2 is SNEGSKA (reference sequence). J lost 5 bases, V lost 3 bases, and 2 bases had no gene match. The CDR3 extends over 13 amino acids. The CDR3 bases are TGCAGTGCTAGGGGACAGGAAAATGAAAAACTGTTTTTT. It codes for CSARGQENEKLFF.

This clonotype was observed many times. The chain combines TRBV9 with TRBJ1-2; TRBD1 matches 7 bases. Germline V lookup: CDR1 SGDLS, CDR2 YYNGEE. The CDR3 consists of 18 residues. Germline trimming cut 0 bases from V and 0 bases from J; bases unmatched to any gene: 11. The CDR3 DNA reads TGTGCCAGCAGCGTAGATCCGGGGACAGATGTTACTAACTATGGCTACACCTTC. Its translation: CASSVDPGTDVTNYGYTF.

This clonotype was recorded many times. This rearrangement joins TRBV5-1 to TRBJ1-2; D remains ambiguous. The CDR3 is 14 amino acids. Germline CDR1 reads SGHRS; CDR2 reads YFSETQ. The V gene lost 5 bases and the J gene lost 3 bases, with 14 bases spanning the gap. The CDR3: CASRSEPGYYGYTF. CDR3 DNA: TGCGCCAGCAGATCAGAGCCAGGCTACTATGGCTACACCTTC.

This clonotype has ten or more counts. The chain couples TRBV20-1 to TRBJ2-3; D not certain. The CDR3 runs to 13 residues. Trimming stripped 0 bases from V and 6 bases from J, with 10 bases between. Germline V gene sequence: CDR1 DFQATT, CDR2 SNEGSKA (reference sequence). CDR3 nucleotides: TGCAGTGCTAGAGATCTTTGGCGGGATACGCAGTATTTT. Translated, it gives CSARDLWRDTQYF.

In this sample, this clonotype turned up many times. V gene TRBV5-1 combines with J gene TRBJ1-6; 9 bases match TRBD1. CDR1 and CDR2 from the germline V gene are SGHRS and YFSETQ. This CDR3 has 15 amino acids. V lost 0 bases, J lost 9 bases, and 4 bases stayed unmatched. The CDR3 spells CASSLAGQGRSPLHF. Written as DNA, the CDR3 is TGCGCCAGCAGCTTGGCGGGACAGGGCCGTTCACCCCTCCACTTT.

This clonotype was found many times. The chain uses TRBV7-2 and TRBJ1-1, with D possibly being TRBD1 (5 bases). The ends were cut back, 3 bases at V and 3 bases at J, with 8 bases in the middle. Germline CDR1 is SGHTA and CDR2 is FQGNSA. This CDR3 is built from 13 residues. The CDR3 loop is CASSFREYTEAFF. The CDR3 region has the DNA TGTGCCAGCAGCTTCAGGGAGTACACTGAAGCTTTCTTT.

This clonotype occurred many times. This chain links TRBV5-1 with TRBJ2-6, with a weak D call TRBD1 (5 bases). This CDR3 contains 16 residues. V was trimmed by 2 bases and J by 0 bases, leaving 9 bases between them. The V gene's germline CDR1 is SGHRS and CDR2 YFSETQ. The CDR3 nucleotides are TGCGCCAGCAGCTTAAAACAGGTCTCTGGGGCCAACGTCCTGACTTTC. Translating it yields CASSLKQVSGANVLTF.

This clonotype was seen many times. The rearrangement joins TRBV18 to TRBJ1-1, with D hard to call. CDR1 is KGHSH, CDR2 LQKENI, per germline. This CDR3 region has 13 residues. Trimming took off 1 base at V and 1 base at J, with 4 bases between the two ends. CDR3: CASSPRQNTEAFF. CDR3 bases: TGTGCCAGCTCACCACGCCAGAACACTGAAGCTTTCTTT.

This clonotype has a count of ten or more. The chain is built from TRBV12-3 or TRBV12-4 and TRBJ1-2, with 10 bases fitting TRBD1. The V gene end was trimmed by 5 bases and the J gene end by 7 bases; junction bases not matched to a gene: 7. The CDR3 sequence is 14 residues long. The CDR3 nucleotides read TGTGCCAGCAGTCCGCGACAGGGGGCGAGTGGCTACACCTTC. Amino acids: CASSPRQGASGYTF.

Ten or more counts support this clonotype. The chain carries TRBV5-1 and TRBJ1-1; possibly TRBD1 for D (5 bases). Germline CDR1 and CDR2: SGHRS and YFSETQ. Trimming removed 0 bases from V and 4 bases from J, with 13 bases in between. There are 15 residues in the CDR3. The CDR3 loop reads CASSLVGGRVTEAFF. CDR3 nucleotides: TGCGCCAGCAGCTTGGTTGGGGGACGCGTCACTGAAGCTTTCTTT. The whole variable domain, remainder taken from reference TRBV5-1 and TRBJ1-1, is KAGVTQTPRYLIKTRGQQVTLSCSPISGHRSVSWYQQTPGQGLQFLFEYFSETQRNKGNFPGRFSGRQFSNSRSEMNVSTLELGDSALYLCASSLVGGRVTEAFFGQGTRLTVV.

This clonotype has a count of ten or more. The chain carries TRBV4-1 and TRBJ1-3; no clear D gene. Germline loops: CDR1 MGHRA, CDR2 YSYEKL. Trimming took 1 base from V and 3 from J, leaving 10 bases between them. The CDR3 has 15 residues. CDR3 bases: TGCGCCAGCAGCCAAGGTCCCCTGGGTGGAAACACCATATATTTT. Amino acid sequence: CASSQGPLGGNTIYF.

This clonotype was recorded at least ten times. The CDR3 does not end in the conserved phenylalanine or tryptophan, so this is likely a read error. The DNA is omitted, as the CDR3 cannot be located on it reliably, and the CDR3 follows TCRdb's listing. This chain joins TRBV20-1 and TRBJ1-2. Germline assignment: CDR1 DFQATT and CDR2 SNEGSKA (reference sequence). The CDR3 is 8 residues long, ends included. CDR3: CSARWAYL.

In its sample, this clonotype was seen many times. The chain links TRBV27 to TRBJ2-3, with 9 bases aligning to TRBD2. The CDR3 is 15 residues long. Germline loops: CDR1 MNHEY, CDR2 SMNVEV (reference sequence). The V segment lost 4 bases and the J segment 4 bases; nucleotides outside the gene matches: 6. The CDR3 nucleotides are TGTGCCAGCAGTTCCCTGGGACTAGCCGCAGATACGCAGTATTTT. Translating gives CASSSLGLAADTQYF.

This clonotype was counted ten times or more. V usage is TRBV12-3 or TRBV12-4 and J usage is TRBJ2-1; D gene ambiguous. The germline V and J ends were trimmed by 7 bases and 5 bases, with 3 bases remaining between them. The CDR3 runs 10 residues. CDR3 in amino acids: CASKDNEQFF. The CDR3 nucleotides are TGTGCCAGCAAAGACAATGAGCAGTTCTTC.

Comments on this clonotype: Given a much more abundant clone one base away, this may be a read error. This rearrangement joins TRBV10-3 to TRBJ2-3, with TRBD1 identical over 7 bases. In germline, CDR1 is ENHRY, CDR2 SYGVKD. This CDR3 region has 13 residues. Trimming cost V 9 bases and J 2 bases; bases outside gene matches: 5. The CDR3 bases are TGTGCCATTCGGGACAGAAACACAGATACGCAGTATTTT. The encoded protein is CAIRDRNTDTQYF.

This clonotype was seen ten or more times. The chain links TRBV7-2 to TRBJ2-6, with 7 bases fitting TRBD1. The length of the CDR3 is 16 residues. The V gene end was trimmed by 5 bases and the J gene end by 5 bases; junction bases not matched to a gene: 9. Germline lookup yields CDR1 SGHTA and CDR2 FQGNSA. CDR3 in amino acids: CASSLQGQAWANVLTF. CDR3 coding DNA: TGTGCCAGCAGCCTTCAAGGACAGGCCTGGGCCAACGTCCTGACTTTC.

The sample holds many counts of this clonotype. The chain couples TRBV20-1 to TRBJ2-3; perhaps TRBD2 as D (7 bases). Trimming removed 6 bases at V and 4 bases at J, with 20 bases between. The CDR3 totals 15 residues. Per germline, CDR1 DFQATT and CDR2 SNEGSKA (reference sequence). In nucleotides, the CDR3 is TGCAGTGCGGATATTGGGGGGGCGCTTGCAGATACGCAGTATTTT. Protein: CSADIGGALADTQYF.

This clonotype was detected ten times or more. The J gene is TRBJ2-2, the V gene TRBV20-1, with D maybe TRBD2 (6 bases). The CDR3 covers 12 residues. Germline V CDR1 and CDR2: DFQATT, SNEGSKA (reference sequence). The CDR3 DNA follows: TGCGCCGGGACTCCGAACACCGGGGAGCTGTTTTTT. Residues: CAGTPNTGELFF.

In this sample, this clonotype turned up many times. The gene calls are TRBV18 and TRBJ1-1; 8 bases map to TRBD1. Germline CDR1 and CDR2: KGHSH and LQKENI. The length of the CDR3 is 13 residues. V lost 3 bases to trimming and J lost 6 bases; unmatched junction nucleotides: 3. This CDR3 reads CASSPTGAAEAFF. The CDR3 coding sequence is TGTGCCAGCTCACCGACAGGGGCGGCTGAAGCTTTCTTT.

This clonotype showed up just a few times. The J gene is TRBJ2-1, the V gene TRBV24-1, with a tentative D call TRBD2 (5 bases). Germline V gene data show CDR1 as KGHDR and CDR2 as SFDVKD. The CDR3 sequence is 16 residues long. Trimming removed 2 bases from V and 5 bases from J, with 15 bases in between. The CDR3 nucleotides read TGTGCCACCAGTGATTCCCGGGGAGCTTCCGACAATGAGCAGTTCTTC. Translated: CATSDSRGASDNEQFF.

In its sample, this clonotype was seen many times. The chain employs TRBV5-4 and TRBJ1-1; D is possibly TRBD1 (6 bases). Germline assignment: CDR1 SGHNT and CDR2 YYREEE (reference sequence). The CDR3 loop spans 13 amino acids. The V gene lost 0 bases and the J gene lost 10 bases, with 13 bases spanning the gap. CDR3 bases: TGTGCCAGCAGCTTGGAGGGGGGAGGGGGAGCTTTCTTT. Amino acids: CASSLEGGGGAFF.